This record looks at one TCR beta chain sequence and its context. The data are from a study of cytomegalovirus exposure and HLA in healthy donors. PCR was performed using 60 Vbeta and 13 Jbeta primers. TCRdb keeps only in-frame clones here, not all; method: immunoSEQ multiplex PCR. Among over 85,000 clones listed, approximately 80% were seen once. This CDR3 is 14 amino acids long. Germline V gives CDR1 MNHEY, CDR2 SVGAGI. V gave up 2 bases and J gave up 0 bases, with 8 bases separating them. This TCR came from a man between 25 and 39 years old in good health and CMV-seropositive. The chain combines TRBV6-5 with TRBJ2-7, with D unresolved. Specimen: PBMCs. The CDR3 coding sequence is TGTGCCAGCAGTTACCGGCACAGCTCCTACGAGCAGTACTTC. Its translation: CASSYRHSSYEQYF.